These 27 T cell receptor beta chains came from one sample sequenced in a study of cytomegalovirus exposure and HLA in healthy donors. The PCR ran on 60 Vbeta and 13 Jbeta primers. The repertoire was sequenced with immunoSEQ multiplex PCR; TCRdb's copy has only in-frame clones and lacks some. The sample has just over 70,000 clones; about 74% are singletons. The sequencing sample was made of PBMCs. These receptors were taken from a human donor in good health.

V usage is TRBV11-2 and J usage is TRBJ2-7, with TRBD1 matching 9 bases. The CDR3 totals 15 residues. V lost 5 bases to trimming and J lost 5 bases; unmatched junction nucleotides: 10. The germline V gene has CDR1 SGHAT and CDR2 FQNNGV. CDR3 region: CASSHPTGGENEQYF. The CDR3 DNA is TGTGCCAGCAGCCATCCCACAGGGGGCGAAAACGAGCAGTACTTC.

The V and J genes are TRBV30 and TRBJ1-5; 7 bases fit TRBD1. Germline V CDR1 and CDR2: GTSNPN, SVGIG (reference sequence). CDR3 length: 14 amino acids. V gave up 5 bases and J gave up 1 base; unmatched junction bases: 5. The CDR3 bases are TGTGCCTGGCGGGGACAGTCGAGCAATCAGCCCCAGCATTTT. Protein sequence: CAWRGQSSNQPQHF.

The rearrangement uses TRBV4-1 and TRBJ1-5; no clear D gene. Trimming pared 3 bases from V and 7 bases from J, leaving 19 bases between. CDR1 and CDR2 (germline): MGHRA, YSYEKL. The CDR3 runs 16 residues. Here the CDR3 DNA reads TGCGCCAGCAGCCACGAAACAAGAGGGAATAAACAGCCCCAGCATTTT. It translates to CASSHETRGNKQPQHF.

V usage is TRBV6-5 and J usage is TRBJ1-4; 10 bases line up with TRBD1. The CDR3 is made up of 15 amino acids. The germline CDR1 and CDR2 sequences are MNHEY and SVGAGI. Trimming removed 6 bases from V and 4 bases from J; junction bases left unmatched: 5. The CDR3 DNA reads TGTGCCAGCAGGACAGGGGGCTGGGGTAATGAAAAACTGTTTTTT. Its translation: CASRTGGWGNEKLFF.

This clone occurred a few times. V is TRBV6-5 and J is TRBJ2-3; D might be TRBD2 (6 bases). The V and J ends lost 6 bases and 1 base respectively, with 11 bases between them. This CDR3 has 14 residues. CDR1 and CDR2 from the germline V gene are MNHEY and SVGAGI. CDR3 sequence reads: CASSRLARTDTQYF. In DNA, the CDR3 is TGTGCCAGCAGCCGTCTAGCGCGCACAGATACGCAGTATTTT.

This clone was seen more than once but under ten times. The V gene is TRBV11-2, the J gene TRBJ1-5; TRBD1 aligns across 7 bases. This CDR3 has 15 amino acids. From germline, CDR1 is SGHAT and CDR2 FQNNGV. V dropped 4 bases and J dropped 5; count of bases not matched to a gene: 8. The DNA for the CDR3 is TGTGCCAGCAGCTCGGCAGGGGGTTCGGATCAGCCCCAGCATTTT. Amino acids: CASSSAGGSDQPQHF.

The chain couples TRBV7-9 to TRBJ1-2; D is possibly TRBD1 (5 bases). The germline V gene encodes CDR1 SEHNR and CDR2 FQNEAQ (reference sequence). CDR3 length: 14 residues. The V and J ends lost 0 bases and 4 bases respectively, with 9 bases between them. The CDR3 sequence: CASSLAQGAYGYTF. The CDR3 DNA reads TGTGCCAGCAGCTTAGCGCAGGGCGCCTATGGCTACACCTTC.

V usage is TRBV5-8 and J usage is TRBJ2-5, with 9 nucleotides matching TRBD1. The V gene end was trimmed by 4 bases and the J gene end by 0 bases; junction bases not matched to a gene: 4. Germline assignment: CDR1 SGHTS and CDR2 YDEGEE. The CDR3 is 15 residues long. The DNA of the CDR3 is TGTGCCAGCAGCCCCGGGACAGGGAACCAAGAGACCCAGTACTTC. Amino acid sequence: CASSPGTGNQETQYF.

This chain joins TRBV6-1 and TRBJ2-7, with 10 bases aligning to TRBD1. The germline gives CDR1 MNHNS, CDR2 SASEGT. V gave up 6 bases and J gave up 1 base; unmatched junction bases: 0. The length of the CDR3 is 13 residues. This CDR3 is CASRGQGSYEQYF. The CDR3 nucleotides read TGTGCCAGCAGGGGACAGGGGTCCTACGAGCAGTACTTC.

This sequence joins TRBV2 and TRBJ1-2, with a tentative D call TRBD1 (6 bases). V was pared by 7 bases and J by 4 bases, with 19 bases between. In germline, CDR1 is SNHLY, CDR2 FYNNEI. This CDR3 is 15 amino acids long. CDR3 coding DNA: TGTGCCAGCAAAAGGGACAATCCAACCCCCTATGGCTACACCTTC. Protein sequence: CASKRDNPTPYGYTF.

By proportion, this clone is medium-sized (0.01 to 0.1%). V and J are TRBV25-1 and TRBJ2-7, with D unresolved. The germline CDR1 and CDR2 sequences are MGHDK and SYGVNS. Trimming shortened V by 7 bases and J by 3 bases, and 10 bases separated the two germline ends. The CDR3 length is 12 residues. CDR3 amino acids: CASMSRHYEQYF. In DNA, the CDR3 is TGTGCCAGCATGAGCCGACACTACGAGCAGTACTTC.

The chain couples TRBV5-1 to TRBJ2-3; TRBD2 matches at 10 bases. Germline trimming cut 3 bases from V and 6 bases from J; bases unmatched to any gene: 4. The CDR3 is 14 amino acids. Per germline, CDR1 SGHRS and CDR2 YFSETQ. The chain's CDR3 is CASSSFSGRDTQYF. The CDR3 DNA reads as TGCGCCAGCAGCTCCTTTAGCGGGAGGGATACGCAGTATTTT.

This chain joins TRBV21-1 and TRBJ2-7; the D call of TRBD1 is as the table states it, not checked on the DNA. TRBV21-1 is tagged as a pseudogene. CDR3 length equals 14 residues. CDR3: CASSPWDTSYEQYF. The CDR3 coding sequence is TGTGCCAGCAGCCCATGGGACACGTCCTACGAGCAGTACTTC.

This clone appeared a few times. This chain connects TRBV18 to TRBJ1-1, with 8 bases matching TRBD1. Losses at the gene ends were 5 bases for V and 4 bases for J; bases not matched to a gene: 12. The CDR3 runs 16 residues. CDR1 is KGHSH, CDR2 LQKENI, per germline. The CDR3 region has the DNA TGTGCCAGCTCATCACAGACAGGGGCGTTCGGCACTGAAGCTTTCTTT. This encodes CASSSQTGAFGTEAFF.

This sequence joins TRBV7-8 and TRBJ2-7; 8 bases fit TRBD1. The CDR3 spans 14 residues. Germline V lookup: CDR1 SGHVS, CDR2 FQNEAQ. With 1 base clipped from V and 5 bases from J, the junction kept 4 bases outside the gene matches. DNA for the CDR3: TGTGCCAGCAGCTTAGAGGGACAGGACCACGAGCAGTACTTC. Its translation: CASSLEGQDHEQYF.

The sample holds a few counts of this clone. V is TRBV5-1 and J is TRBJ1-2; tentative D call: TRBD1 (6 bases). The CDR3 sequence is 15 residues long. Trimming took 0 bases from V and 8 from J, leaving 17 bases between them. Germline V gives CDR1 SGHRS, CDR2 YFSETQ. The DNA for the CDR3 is TGCGCCAGCAGCTTGGCCGACGGCAGGGGACCCGGCTACACCTTC. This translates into CASSLADGRGPGYTF.

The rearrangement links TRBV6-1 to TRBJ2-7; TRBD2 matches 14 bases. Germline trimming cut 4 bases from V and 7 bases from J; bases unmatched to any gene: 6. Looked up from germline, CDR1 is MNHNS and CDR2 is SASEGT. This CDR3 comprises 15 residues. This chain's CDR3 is CASSGTSGRSVEQYF. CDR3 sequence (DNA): TGTGCCAGCAGTGGGACTAGCGGGAGGTCGGTTGAGCAGTACTTC.

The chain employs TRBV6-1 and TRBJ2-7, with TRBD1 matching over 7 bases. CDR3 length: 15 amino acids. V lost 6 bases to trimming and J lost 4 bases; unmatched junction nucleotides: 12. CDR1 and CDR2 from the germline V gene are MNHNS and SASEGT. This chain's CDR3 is CASSLWRQGVYEQYF. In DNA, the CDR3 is TGTGCCAGCAGCTTGTGGAGACAGGGCGTTTACGAGCAGTACTTC.

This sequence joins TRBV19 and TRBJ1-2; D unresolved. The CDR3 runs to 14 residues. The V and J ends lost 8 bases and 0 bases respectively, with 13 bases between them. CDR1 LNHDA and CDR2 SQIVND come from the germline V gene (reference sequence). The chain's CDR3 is CASRDVGTNYGYTF. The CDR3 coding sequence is TGTGCCAGTCGGGATGTGGGAACTAACTATGGCTACACCTTC.

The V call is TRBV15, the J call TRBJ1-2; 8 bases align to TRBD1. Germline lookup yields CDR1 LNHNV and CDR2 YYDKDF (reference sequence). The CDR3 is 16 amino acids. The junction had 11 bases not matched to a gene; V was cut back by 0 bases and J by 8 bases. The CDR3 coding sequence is TGTGCCACCAGCAGAGATACCCCAGGGGGCTTTAAGGGCTACACCTTC. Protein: CATSRDTPGGFKGYTF.

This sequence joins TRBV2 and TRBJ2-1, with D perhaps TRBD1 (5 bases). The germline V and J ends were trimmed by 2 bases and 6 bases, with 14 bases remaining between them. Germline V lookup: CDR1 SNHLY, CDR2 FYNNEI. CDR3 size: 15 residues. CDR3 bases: TGTGCCAGCAGTGAAAGGCAGGGCTGGGTCAATGAGCAGTTCTTC. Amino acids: CASSERQGWVNEQFF.

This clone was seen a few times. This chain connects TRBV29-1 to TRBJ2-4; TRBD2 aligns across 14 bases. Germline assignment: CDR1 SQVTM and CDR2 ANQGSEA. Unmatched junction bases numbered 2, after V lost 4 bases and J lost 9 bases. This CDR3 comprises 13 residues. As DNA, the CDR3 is TGCAGCGTTGGGGGGACTAGCGGGGGCATTCAGTACTTC. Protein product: CSVGGTSGGIQYF.

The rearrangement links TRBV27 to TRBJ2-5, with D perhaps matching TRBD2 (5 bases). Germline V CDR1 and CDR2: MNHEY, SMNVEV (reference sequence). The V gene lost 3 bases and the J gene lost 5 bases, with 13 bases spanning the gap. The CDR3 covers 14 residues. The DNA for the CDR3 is TGTGCCAGCAGTTTGACTGTCGGCGGGGAGACCCAGTACTTC. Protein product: CASSLTVGGETQYF.

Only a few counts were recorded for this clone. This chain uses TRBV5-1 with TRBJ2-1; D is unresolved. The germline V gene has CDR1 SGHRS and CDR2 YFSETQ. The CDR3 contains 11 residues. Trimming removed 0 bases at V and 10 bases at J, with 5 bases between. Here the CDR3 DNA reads TGCGCCAGCAGCTTGGCCGGGGAGCAGTTCTTC. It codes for CASSLAGEQFF.

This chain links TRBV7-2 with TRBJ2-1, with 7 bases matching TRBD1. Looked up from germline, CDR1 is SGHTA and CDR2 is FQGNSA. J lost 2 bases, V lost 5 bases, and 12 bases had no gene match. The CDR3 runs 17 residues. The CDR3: CASSLYSATGPYNEQFF. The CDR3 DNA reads TGTGCCAGCAGCCTATATTCCGCGACAGGGCCCTACAATGAGCAGTTCTTC.

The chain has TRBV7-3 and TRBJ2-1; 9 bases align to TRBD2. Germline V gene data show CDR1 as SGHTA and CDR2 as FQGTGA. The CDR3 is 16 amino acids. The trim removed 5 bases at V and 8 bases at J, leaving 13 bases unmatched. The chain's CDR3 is CASSPVTSGLGHEQFF. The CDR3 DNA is TGTGCCAGCAGCCCTGTGACTAGCGGCCTCGGGCATGAGCAGTTCTTC.

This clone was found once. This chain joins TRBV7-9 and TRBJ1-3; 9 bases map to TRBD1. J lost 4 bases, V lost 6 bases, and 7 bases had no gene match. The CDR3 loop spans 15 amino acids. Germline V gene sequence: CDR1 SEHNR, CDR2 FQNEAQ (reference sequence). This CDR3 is CASRPQGASGNTIYF. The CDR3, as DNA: TGTGCCAGCAGGCCACAGGGGGCATCCGGAAACACCATATATTTT.